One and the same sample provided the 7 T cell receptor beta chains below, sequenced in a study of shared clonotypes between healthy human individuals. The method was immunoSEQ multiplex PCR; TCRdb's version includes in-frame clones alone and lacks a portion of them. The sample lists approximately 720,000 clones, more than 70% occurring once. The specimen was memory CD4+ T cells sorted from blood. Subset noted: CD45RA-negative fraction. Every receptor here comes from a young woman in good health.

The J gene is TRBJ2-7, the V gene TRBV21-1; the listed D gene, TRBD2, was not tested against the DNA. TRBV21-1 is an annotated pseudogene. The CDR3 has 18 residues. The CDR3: CASSLGTGRGLAGYEQYF. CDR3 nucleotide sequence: TGTGCCAGCAGCCTCGGGACAGGTAGGGGACTAGCGGGTTACGAGCAGTACTTC.

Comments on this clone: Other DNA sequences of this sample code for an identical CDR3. This CDR3 reads CASSPGQSNQPQHF. In DNA form, the CDR3 reads TGTGCCAGCTCACCAGGACAGAGCAATCAGCCCCAGCATTTT. The chain uses TRBV18 and TRBJ1-5, with D perhaps TRBD1 (6 bases). Germline values: CDR1 KGHSH, CDR2 LQKENI. V was cut by 2 bases and J by 1 base, with 6 bases left in between. This CDR3 region has 14 residues.

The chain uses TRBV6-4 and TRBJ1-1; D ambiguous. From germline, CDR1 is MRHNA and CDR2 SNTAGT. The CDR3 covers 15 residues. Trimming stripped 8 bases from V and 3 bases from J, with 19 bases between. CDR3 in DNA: TGTGCCAGCCGAGACGATTCACTCGGGTACACTGAAGCTTTCTTT. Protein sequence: CASRDDSLGYTEAFF.

CDR3 in DNA: TGTGCCAGCAGCGCAAAGGATGGAAACACCATATATTTT. The encoded protein is CASSAKDGNTIYF. The chain employs TRBV5-4 and TRBJ1-3; no definite D call. Trimming removed 4 bases at V and 3 bases at J, with 8 bases between. CDR3 length: 13 amino acids. Germline lookup yields CDR1 SGHNT and CDR2 YYREEE (reference sequence).

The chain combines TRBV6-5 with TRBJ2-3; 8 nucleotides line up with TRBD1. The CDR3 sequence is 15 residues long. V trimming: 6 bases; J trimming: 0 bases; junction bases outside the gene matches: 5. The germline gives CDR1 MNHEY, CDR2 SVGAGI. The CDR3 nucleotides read TGTGCCAGCAGATCACAGGGGGGCAGCACAGATACGCAGTATTTT. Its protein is CASRSQGGSTDTQYF.

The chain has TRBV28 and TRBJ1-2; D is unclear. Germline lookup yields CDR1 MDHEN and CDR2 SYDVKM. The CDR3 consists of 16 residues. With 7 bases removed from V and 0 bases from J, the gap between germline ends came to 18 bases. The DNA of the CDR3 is TGTGCCAGCACAGTTCGGGCTCTAGCGACTAACTATGGCTACACCTTC. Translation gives CASTVRALATNYGYTF.

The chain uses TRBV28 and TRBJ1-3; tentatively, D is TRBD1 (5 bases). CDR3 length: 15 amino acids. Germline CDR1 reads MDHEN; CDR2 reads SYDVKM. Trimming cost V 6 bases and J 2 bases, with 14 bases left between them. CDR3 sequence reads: CASRETDTTGNTIYF. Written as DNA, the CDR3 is TGTGCCAGCAGAGAGACAGACACAACTGGAAACACCATATATTTT.